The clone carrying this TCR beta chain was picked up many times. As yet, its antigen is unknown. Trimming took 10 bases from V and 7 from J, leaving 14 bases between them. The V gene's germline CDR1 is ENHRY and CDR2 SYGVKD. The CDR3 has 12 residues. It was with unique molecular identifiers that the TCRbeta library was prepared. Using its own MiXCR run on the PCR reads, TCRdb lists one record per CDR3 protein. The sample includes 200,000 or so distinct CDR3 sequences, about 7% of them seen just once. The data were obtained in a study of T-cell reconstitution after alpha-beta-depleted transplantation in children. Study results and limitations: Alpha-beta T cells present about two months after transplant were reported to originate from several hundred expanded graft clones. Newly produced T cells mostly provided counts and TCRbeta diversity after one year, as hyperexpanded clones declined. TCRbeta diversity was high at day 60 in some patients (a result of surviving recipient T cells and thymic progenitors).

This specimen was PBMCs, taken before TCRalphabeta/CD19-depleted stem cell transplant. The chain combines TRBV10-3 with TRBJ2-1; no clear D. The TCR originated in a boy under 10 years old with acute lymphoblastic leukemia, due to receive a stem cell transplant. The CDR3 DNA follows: TGTGCCACGTTAGATCCCGGGAATGAGCAGTTCTTC. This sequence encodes CATLDPGNEQFF.